Shown below are 9 T cell receptor beta chains from a single sample sequenced in a study of post-analysis software for immune sequencing data. TCR beta libraries were prepared from cDNA with unique molecular identifiers. TCRdb passed the PCR reads through MiXCR, listing each CDR3 protein once. The repertoire includes 450,000 or so distinct CDR3 sequences, around 40% of them detected once, and 9.5% to 13% sits in the top ten. These TCRs' antigens remain unknown. Whole-study findings and limits: A few TRBV segments appeared more often in patients than in controls, and TRBV5-6, TRBV5-1 and TRBV20-1 were among these.

Sequenced sample: blood. The source of these receptors is a girl between 5 and 17 years old with multiple sclerosis.

This CDR3 is CSAIPVRGPTSNQPQHF. The CDR3 DNA reads TGCAGTGCTATCCCTGTGAGGGGCCCAACTAGCAATCAGCCCCAGCATTTT. The chain links TRBV20-1 to TRBJ1-5; weak D call: TRBD1 (5 bases). The CDR3 runs 17 residues. The germline V gene has CDR1 DFQATT and CDR2 SNEGSKA (reference sequence). Trimming stripped 4 bases from V and 0 bases from J, with 19 bases between.

This clonotype was recorded a few times. The CDR3 DNA is TGTGCCAGCACCCTGGGGGGTTGGGAGACCCAGTACTTC. As protein: CASTLGGWETQYF. The genes are TRBV12-3 or TRBV12-4 and TRBJ2-5, with a possible D match to TRBD2 (6 bases). Trimming removed 7 bases at V and 5 bases at J, with 14 bases between. CDR3 size: 13 residues.

This clonotype was picked up a small number of times. This chain joins TRBV5-1 and TRBJ2-6; D is uncertain. Germline lookup yields CDR1 SGHRS and CDR2 YFSETQ. The CDR3 is 15 residues long. The ends were cut back, 1 base at V and 0 bases at J, with 5 bases in the middle. Written as DNA, the CDR3 is TGCGCCAGCAGCTTGCCGGACTCTGGGGCCAACGTCCTGACTTTC. The encoded protein is CASSLPDSGANVLTF.

The chain is built from TRBV20-1 and TRBJ1-6; D is unclear. CDR1 is DFQATT and CDR2 is SNEGSKA in the germline V gene (reference sequence). CDR3 length: 16 residues. V lost 3 bases and J 0 bases, leaving 12 bases between the germline ends. CDR3 loop: CSASWKVSSYNSPLHF. The CDR3 DNA reads TGCAGTGCTAGTTGGAAGGTCAGCTCCTATAATTCACCCCTCCACTTT.

The V call is TRBV5-1, the J call TRBJ2-2; D is ambiguous. The CDR3 is made up of 14 amino acids. CDR1 and CDR2 (germline): SGHRS, YFSETQ. Trimming removed 5 bases from V and 7 bases from J, with 15 bases in between. The CDR3 bases are TGCGCCAGCAGACCTCAGGTGACGGACGGGGAGCTGTTTTTT. Encoded protein: CASRPQVTDGELFF.

V and J are TRBV29-1 and TRBJ2-7; 7 bases match TRBD2. The CDR3 loop spans 14 amino acids. Germline V gene data show CDR1 as SQVTM and CDR2 as ANQGSEA. Trimming removed 7 bases from V and 2 bases from J; junction bases left unmatched: 11. The CDR3 here is CSAVRSSGAYEQYF. The CDR3 DNA sequence: TGCAGCGCCGTTAGGTCTAGCGGTGCCTACGAGCAGTACTTC.

On this clonotype itself: Relative to the germline gene, one junction end is altered; a read error may explain this. The J gene is TRBJ2-5, the V gene TRBV27; 7 positions agree with TRBD2. Germline-derived CDR1 and CDR2 are MNHEY and SMNVEV (reference sequence). The CDR3 runs to 15 residues. The CDR3 DNA is TGTGCCAGCAGCTTATCGTACGCAGGGAGGGGTGAGCAGTACTTC. It specifies CASSLSYAGRGEQYF.

In its sample, this clonotype was seen a few times. J is TRBJ2-7 and V is TRBV29-1; perhaps D is TRBD1 or TRBD2 (6 bases each). Germline-derived CDR1 and CDR2 are SQVTM and ANQGSEA. The CDR3 contains 15 residues. The V and J ends lost 6 bases and 2 bases respectively, with 20 bases between them. The CDR3: CSVGAAGLRPYEQYF. As DNA, the CDR3 is TGCAGCGTGGGGGCGGCGGGGTTGCGGCCCTACGAGCAGTACTTC.

The J gene is TRBJ2-4, the V gene TRBV12-3 or TRBV12-4, with 8 bases identical to TRBD1. This CDR3 is 14 amino acids long. With 8 bases clipped from V and 13 bases from J, the junction kept 16 bases outside the gene matches. The CDR3 is CASGPGTGGWEQYF. CDR3 nucleotides: TGTGCCAGCGGACCCGGGACAGGTGGGTGGGAGCAGTACTTC.